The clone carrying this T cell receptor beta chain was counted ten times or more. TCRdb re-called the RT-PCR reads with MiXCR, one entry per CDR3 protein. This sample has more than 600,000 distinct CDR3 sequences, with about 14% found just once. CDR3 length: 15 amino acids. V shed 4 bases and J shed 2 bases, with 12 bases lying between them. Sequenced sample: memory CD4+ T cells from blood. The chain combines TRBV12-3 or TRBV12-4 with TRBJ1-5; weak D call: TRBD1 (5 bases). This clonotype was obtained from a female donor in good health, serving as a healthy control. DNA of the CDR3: TGTGCCAGCAGTTCCAGGGTGGCTGGCAATCAGCCCCAGCATTTT. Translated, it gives CASSSRVAGNQPQHF.